This is a list of T cell receptor beta chains from one sample in a study of early T cells in non-severe SARS-CoV-2 infection. One entry per CDR3 protein, called by TCRdb with MiXCR from the 5' RACE reads. The sample carries roughly 25,000 distinct CDR3 sequences, about 4% recorded once. Sequencing was carried out using whole blood. All receptors derive from an adult who was a healthcare worker with PCR-confirmed SARS-CoV-2 infection or an uninfected control (not recorded which). The CDR3 runs from the conserved cysteine through the conserved F or W. The D gene is left open where the match is weak. For some rows the clone size is stated as once, few or many, or as a class when expanded; others skip it.

V gene	clone size	D gene	J gene	CDR3 DNA	CDR3 protein
TRBV20-1	many	TRBD2	TRBJ2-7	TGCAGTGCTGATTCTAGCGGGAGTTTCAACGAGCAGTACTTC	CSADSSGSFNEQYF
TRBV5-1	many	TRBD1	TRBJ2-3	TGCGCCAGCAGCCCTAGGGGACAGGGGGTCGGAGATACGCAGTATTTT	CASSPRGQGVGDTQYF
TRBV11-2	many	NA	TRBJ1-1	TGTGCCAGCAGCCCCCCGGGCGGCACTGAAGCTTTCTTT	CASSPPGGTEAFF
TRBV19	few	NA	TRBJ1-5	TGTGCCAGTAGTATCCGGGACGGTAATCAGCCCCAGCATTTT	CASSIRDGNQPQHF
TRBV27	many	NA	TRBJ2-5	TGTGCCAGCAGTCCTCGGACTCAAGAGACCCAGTACTTC	CASSPRTQETQYF
TRBV3-1	many	NA	TRBJ2-7	TGTGCCAGCAGCCAAGATCGTGGACAGCTAACCTACGAGCAGTACTTC	CASSQDRGQLTYEQYF
TRBV9	medium-sized	TRBD2	TRBJ2-3	TGTGCCAGCAGCCCCGGTAACGGGAGGGCAGATACGCAGTATTTT	CASSPGNGRADTQYF
TRBV5-4	many	NA	TRBJ1-2	TGTGCCAGCAGCTTACCTTGGGGGGATACTAACTATGGCTACACCTTC	CASSLPWGDTNYGYTF
TRBV19	NA	TRBD2	TRBJ2-1	TGTGCCAGCCAGGCCGGGGCTAGCGGGAGCATTTACAATGAGCAGTTCTTC	CASQAGASGSIYNEQFF
TRBV6-6	many	NA	TRBJ2-1	TGTGCCAGCAGTTATTCGAGGGAGCGGAGTTTCTTC	CASSYSRERSFF
TRBV20-1	few	NA	TRBJ1-6	TGCAGTGCTAGAGTACCCGGGACTTGGGACTCACCCCTCCACTTT	CSARVPGTWDSPLHF
TRBV7-9	many	TRBD1	TRBJ2-7	TGTGCCAGCACCCCGGGGACAGGTCGTTTGGGCGAGCAGTACTTC	CASTPGTGRLGEQYF
TRBV5-6	medium-sized	NA	TRBJ2-1	TGTGCCAGCAGCTTGGGCGGTAGCTCCTACAATGAGCAGTTCTTC	CASSLGGSSYNEQFF
TRBV6-1	NA	TRBD2	TRBJ2-7	TGTGCCAGCAGTGAAGGACTAGCGACGCAGTACTTC	CASSEGLATQYF